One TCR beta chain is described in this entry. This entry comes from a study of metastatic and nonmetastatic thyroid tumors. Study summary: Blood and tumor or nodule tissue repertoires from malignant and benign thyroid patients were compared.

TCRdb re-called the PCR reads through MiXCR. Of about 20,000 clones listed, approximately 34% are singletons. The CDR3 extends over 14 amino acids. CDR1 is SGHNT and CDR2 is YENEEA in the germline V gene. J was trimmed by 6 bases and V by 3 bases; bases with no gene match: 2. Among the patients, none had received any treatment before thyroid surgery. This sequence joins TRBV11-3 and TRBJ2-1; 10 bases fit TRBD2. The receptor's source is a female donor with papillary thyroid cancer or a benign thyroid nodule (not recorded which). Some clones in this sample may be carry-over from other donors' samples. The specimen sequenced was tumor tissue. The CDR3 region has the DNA TGTGCCAGCAGCTTCAGGACTAGCGGCAATGAGCAGTTCTTC. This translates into CASSFRTSGNEQFF.